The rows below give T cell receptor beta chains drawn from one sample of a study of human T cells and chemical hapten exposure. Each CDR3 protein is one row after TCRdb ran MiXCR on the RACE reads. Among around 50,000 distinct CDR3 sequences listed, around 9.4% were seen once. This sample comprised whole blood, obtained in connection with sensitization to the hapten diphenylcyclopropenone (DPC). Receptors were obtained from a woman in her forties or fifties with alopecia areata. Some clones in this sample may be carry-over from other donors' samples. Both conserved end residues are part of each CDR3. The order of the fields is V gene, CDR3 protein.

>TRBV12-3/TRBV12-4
CASSRVLDTEAFF
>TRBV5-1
CASSLDGGRSNQPQHF
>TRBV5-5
CASSLGDRGRSPLHF
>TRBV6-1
CASSAYRASNQPQHF
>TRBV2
CASSQNWGNQPQHF
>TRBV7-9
CASSRKTGSSSYEQYF
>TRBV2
CASRQAPDTQYF
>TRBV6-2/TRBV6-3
CASTVGQPATNEKLFF
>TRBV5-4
CASSLMDRHATNEKLFF
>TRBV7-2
CASSFQGGGAETQYF
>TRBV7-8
CASSLVLMDTEAFF
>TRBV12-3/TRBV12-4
CASSSPESTEAFF
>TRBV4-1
CASSQEKKRSDGGYQPQHF
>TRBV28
CASSSPARSAAQTYNEQFF
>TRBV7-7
CASSLGGSPTDTQYF
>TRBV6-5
CASSYWTGDKDTQYF
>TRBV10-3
CAISHQGDRPNTEAFF
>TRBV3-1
CASSQVSGGRTDTQYF
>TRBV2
CASSGSKGLAGGTLYEQYF
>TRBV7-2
CASTSGANVLTF
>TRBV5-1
CASSPSEAGEQYF
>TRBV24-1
CATSDGQGHSPLHF
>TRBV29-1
CSVELVVPPHEQYF
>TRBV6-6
CATRRGNTIYF
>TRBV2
CASSEQVAADGEQYF
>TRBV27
CASSPLTNEKLFF
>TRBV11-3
CASSLGRTTYNEQFF
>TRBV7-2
CASIPMGAGNTIYF
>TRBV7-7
CASSLERQETQYF
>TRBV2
CASSAPGGGDEKLFF
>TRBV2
CASSRLAVNNEQFF
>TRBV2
CASRIQGAVRTGELFF
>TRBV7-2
CASSWLSTGRGYNSPLHF
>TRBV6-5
CASSYGGARQPQHF
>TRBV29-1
CSVDLARYNEQFF
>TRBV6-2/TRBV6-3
CASSYGQVANSPLHF
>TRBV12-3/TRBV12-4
CASSLADRENQPQHF
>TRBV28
CACWEQSYNEQFF
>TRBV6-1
CASSMMGADTEAFF
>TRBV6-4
CASRETGGLSPLHF
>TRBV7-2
CASSSRRSTGAYNSPLHF